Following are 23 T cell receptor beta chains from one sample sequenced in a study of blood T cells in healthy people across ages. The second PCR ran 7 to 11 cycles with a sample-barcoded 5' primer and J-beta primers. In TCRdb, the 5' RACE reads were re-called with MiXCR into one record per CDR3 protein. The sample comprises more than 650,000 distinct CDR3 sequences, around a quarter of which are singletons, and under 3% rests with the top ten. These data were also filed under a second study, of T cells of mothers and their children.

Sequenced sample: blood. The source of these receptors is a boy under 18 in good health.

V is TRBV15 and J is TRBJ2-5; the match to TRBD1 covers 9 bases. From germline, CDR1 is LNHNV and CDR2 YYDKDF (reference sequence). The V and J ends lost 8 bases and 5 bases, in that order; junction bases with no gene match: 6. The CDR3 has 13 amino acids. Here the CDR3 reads CATATGGVETQYF. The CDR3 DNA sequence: TGTGCCACCGCGACAGGGGGAGTCGAGACCCAGTACTTC.

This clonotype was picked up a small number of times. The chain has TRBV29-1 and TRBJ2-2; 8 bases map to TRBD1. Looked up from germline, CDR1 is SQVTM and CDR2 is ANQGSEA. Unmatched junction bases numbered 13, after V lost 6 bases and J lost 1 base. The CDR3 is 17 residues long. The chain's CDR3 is CSVTHRGRGRNTGELFF. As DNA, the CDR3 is TGCAGCGTGACCCACCGGGGCAGGGGGCGGAACACCGGGGAGCTGTTTTTT.

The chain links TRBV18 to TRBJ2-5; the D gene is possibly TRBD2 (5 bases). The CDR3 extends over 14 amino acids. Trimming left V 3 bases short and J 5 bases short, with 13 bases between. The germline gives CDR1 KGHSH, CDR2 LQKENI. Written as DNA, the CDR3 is TGTGCCAGCTCACCTGGAGCGGTTCGGGAGACCCAGTACTTC. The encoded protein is CASSPGAVRETQYF.

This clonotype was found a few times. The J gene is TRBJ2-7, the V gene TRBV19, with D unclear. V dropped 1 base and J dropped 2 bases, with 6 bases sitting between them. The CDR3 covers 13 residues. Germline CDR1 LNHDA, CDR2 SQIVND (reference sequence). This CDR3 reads CASSIGITYEQYF. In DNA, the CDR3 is TGTGCCAGTAGTATAGGAATTACCTACGAGCAGTACTTC.

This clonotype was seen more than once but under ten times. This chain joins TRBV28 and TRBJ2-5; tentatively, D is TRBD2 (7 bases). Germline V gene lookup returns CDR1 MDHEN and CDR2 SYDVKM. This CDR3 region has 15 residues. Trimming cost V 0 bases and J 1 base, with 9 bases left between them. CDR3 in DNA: TGTGCCAGCAGTTTATGGGGGGGGCGCCAAGAGACCCAGTACTTC. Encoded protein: CASSLWGGRQETQYF. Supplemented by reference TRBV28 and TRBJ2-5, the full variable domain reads DVKVTQSSRYLVKRTGEKVFLECVQDMDHENMFWYRQDPGLGLRLIYFSYDVKMKEKGDIPEGYSVSREKKERFSLILESASTNQTSMYLCASSLWGGRQETQYFGPGTRLLVL.

CDR3: CASSLFQGLNTGELFF. CDR3 DNA: TGTGCCAGCAGCTTATTCCAGGGTCTGAACACCGGGGAGCTGTTTTTT. This chain joins TRBV7-9 and TRBJ2-2, with D tentatively TRBD1 (5 bases). Germline CDR1 reads SEHNR; CDR2 reads FQNEAQ (reference sequence). Trimming pared 2 bases from V and 1 base from J, leaving 11 bases between. The CDR3 is 16 residues long.

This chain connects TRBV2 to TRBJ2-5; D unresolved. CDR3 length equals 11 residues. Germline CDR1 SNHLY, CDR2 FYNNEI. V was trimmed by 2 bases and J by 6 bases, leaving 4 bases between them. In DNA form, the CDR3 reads TGTGCCAGCAGTGAAAGGCAGACCCAGTACTTC. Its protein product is CASSERQTQYF.

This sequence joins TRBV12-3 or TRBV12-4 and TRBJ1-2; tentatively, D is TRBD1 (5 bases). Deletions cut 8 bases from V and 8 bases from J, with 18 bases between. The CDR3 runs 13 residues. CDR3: CASHAGRLWGYTF. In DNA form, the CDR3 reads TGTGCCAGCCATGCGGGACGGCTTTGGGGCTACACCTTC.

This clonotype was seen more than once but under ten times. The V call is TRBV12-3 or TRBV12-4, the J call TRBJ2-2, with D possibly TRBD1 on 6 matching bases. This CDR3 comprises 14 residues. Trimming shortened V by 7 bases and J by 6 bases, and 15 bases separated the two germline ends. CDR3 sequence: CASTLGQGPGELFF. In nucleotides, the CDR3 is TGTGCCAGCACCTTGGGGCAGGGGCCCGGGGAGCTGTTTTTT.

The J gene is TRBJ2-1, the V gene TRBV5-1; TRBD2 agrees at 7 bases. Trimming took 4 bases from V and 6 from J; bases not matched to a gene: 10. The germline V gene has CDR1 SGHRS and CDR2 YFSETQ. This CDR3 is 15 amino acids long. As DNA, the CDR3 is TGCGCCAGCAGCCATTGGGGGGGACTCGGCAATGAGCAGTTCTTC. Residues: CASSHWGGLGNEQFF.

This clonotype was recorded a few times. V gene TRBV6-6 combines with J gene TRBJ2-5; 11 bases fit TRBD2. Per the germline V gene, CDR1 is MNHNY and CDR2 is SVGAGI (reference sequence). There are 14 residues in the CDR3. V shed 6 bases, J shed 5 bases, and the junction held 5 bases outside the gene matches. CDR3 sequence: CASRRLAGRETQYF. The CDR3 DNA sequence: TGTGCCAGCAGACGACTAGCGGGGAGGGAGACCCAGTACTTC.

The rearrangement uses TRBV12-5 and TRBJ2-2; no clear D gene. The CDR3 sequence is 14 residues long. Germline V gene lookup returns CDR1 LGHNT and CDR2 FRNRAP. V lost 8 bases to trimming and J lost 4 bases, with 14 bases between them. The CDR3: CASSREPTTGELFF. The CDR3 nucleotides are TGTGCTAGTTCTCGTGAACCAACCACCGGGGAGCTGTTTTTT.

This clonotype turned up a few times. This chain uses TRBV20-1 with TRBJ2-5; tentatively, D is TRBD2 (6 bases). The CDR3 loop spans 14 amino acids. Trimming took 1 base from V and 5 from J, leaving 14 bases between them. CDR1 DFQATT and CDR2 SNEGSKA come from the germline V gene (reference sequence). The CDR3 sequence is CSARARLVAETQYF. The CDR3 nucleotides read TGCAGTGCTAGAGCGCGACTAGTCGCTGAGACCCAGTACTTC.

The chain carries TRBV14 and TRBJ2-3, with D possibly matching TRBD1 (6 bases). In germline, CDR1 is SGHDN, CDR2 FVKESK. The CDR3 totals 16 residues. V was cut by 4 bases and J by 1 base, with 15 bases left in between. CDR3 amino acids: CASSLVPGEGTDTQYF. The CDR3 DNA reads TGTGCCAGCAGCCTCGTCCCAGGGGAAGGCACAGATACGCAGTATTTT.

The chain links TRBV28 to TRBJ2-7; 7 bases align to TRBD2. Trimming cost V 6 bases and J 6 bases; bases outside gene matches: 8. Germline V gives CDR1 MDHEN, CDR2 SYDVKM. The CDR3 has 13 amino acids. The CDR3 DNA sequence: TGTGCCAGCAGCGGGACGGGAGGTCTCGAGCAGTACTTC. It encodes CASSGTGGLEQYF. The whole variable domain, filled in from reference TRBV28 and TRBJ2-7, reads DVKVTQSSRYLVKRTGEKVFLECVQDMDHENMFWYRQDPGLGLRLIYFSYDVKMKEKGDIPEGYSVSREKKERFSLILESASTNQTSMYLCASSGTGGLEQYFGPGTRLTVT.

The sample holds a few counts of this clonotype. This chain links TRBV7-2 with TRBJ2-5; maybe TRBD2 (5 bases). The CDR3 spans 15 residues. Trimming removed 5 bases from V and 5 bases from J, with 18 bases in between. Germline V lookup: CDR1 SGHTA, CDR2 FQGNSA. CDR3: CASSPWTRPTETQYF. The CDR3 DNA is TGTGCCAGCAGCCCTTGGACTCGTCCGACGGAGACCCAGTACTTC.

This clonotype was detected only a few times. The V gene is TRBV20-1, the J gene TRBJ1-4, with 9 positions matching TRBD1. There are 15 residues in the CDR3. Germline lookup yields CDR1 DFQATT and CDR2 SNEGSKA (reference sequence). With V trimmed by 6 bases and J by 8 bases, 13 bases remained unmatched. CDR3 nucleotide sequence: TGCAGTGCGGACAGGGGCGCTAACGAGGGAGAAAAACTGTTTTTT. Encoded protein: CSADRGANEGEKLFF.

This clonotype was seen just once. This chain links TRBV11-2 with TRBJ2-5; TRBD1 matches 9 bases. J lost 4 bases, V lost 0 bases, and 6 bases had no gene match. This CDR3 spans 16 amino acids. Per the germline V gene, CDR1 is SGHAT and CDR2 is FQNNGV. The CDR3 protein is CASSLDTTGGRETQYF. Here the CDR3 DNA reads TGTGCCAGCAGCTTAGATACCACAGGGGGCCGAGAGACCCAGTACTTC.

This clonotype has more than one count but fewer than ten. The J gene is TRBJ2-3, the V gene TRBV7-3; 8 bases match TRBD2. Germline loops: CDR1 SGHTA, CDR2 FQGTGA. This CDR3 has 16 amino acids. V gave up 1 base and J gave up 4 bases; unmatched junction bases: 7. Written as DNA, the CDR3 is TGTGCCAGCAGCTTAAGGTCCGGGGGGGCTTCAGATACGCAGTATTTT. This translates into CASSLRSGGASDTQYF.

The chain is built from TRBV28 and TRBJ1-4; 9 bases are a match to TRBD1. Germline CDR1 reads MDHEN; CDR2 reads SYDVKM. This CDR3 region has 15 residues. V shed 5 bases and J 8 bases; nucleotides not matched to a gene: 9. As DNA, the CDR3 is TGTGCCAGCAGTCTCAGGACAGGGGATCGGGAAAAACTGTTTTTT. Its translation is CASSLRTGDREKLFF.

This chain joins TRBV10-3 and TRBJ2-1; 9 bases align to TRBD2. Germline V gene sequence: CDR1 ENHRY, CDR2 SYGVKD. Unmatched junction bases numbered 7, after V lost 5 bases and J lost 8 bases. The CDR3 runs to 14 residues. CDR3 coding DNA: TGTGCCATCAGTTTGGCTAGCGGGGTCGATGAGCAGTTCTTC. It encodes CAISLASGVDEQFF.

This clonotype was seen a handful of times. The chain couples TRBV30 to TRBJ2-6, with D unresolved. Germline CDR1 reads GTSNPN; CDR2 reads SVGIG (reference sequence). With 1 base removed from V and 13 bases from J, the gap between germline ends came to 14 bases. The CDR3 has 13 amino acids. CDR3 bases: TGTGCCTGGAGTGAGGGCCCTGCGGAGGTCCTGACTTTC. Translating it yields CAWSEGPAEVLTF. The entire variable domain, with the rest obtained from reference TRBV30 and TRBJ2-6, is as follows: SQTIHQWPATLVQPVGSPLSLECTVEGTSNPNLYWYRQAAGRGLQLLFYSVGIGQISSEVPQNLSASRPQDRQFILSSKKLLLSDSGFYLCAWSEGPAEVLTFGAGSRLTVL.

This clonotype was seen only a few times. CDR3 in amino acids: CASSSGQGGRVQFF. The CDR3 DNA is TGTGCCAGCAGCTCTGGACAGGGGGGGCGTGTGCAGTTCTTC. V and J are TRBV7-2 and TRBJ2-1; 10 positions match TRBD1. The CDR3 totals 14 residues. Germline V lookup: CDR1 SGHTA, CDR2 FQGNSA. V trimming: 4 bases; J trimming: 12 bases; junction bases outside the gene matches: 9.